A selection of T cell receptor beta chains follows, all from one sample in a study of blood T cell repertoires in COVID-19. Data came from immunoSEQ multiplex PCR; TCRdb stores just in-frame clones and leaves some out. The top ten hold roughly 3.2% of the sample, which has about 190,000 clones, around 84% seen once. The sequencing input was PBMCs or T cells enriched from blood (not recorded which). The receptors derive from a woman in her twenties or thirties who had been exposed to COVID-19. Each CDR3 is given with its conserved first and last residue. Fields, in order: D gene, V gene, J gene, clone size, CDR3 protein, CDR3 DNA. A D gene is named only where the DNA matches it firmly. Not all rows give a size; the values are once, few, many and, for expanded clones, a class.

>.|TRBV27|TRBJ2-7|.
CASSLRGLTTYEQYF
TGTGCCAGCAGCCTTCGGGGTCTGACCACCTACGAGCAGTACTTC
>.|TRBV6-5|TRBJ2-7|.
CASTHPSSYEQYF
TGTGCCAGCACCCACCCCAGCTCCTACGAGCAGTACTTC
>TRBD1|TRBV27|TRBJ2-1|.
CASSPGDRKYNEQFF
TGTGCCAGCAGTCCTGGGGACAGAAAATACAATGAGCAGTTCTTC
>TRBD1|TRBV5-5|TRBJ1-4|few
CASGTEYEKLFF
TGTGCCAGCGGGACAGAATATGAAAAACTGTTTTTT
>.|TRBV19|TRBJ1-1|.
CASSIGGPTEAFF
TGTGCCAGTAGTATAGGGGGGCCTACTGAAGCTTTCTTT
>TRBD2|TRBV7-8|TRBJ2-1|.
CASSLGLAGPNEQFF
TGTGCCAGCAGCTTAGGACTAGCGGGGCCCAATGAGCAGTTCTTC
>.|TRBV9|TRBJ1-1|.
CASSEQNTEAFF
TGTGCCAGCAGCGAGCAGAACACTGAAGCTTTCTTT
>.|TRBV7-9|TRBJ1-3|.
CASSPTGNTIYF
TGTGCCAGCAGCCCCACTGGAAACACCATATATTTT
>TRBD1|TRBV6-6|TRBJ2-7|few
CASSPGTARGYEQYF
TGTGCCAGCAGTCCAGGGACAGCTCGGGGCTACGAGCAGTACTTC
>TRBD1|TRBV6-5|TRBJ1-2|.
CASRPDRGNYGYTF
TGTGCCAGCAGGCCGGACAGGGGGAACTATGGCTACACCTTC
>.|TRBV9|TRBJ2-1|.
CASSSGRRTEENDEQFF
TGTGCCAGCAGCTCGGGGAGAAGAACAGAGGAAAACGATGAGCAGTTCTTC
>.|TRBV12-3/TRBV12-4|TRBJ1-3|.
CASIDWGNTIYF
TGTGCCAGCATTGACTGGGGAAACACCATATATTTT
>TRBD2|TRBV3-1/TRBV3-2|TRBJ2-7|.
CASSQGPGGDYEQYF
TGTGCCAGCAGCCAAGGCCCGGGGGGAGACTACGAGCAGTACTTC
>TRBD1|TRBV19|TRBJ1-2|.
CASSPTGTTMAYGYTF
TGTGCCAGTAGTCCGACAGGGACGACGATGGCCTATGGCTACACCTTC
>TRBD1|TRBV7-9|TRBJ1-1|few
CASSFRPDRMNTEAFF
TGTGCCAGCAGCTTTCGGCCGGACAGGATGAACACTGAAGCTTTCTTT
>TRBD1|TRBV10-2|TRBJ1-2|.
CASSPQGAEGYTF
TGCGCCAGCAGCCCGCAGGGGGCCGAGGGCTACACCTTC
>TRBD1|TRBV5-1|TRBJ2-5|.
CASSLGTGGRETQYF
TGCGCCAGCAGCTTAGGGACAGGGGGCCGGGAGACCCAGTACTTC
>.|TRBV7-3|TRBJ2-2|once
CASSSRTGELFF
TGTGCCAGCAGCTCCCGCACCGGGGAGCTGTTTTTT
>.|TRBV2|TRBJ2-7|.
CASSAVYEQYF
TGTGCCAGCAGTGCAGTGTACGAGCAGTACTTC
>TRBD1|TRBV29-1|TRBJ1-1|.
CSVNVEDREGEAFF
TGCAGCGTCAACGTCGAGGACAGGGAAGGTGAAGCTTTCTTT
>.|TRBV28|TRBJ1-3|.
CASSFVGDSSAGYGNTIYF
TGTGCCAGCAGTTTCGTCGGAGACAGTTCTGCCGGGTATGGAAACACCATATATTTT
>.|TRBV7-2|TRBJ1-2|.
CASSSQGDYGYTF
TGTGCCAGCAGCTCCCAGGGCGACTATGGCTACACCTTC
>.|TRBV28|TRBJ2-1|.
CATSYEGELFNEQFF
TGTGCCACCTCGTATGAGGGGGAACTTTTCAATGAGCAGTTCTTC
>.|TRBV5-1|TRBJ2-7|.
CASRLDSPFSYEQYF
TGCGCCAGCAGGTTGGACAGCCCGTTCTCCTACGAGCAGTACTTC
>.|TRBV12-3/TRBV12-4|TRBJ1-5|.
CASTGTAVGPQHF
TGTGCCAGCACCGGGACTGCGGTGGGGCCCCAGCATTTT
>.|TRBV7-9|TRBJ2-5|.
CASSLGVPEETQYF
TGTGCCAGCAGCTTAGGAGTACCTGAAGAGACCCAGTACTTC
>.|TRBV27|TRBJ1-2|.
CASSLTGFYGYTF
TGTGCCAGCAGTTTAACAGGGTTCTATGGCTACACCTTC
>.|TRBV3-1/TRBV3-2|TRBJ2-1|.
CASSQGALVVYNEQFF
TGTGCCAGCAGCCAAGGTGCACTAGTCGTCTACAATGAGCAGTTCTTC
>.|TRBV7-6|TRBJ1-3|once
CASSSGQSVPSGNTIYF
TGTGCCAGCAGCTCCGGACAGTCTGTCCCCTCTGGAAACACCATATATTTT
>TRBD1|TRBV4-3|TRBJ2-7|.
CASSHSGTGSYEQYF
TGCGCCAGCAGCCATTCCGGGACAGGATCCTACGAGCAGTACTTC
>.|TRBV9|TRBJ2-1|.
CASSLGAGYNEQFF
TGTGCCAGCAGCCTAGGGGCAGGCTACAATGAGCAGTTCTTC
>.|TRBV7-9|TRBJ2-2|.
CASSLELRTGELFF
TGTGCCAGCAGCTTAGAGTTGCGGACCGGGGAGCTGTTTTTT
>TRBD1|TRBV7-8|TRBJ1-2|.
CASKPPGQGRGYTF
TGTGCCAGCAAACCTCCGGGACAGGGGCGAGGCTACACCTTC
>.|TRBV12-3/TRBV12-4|TRBJ1-2|.
CASSLTDYGYTF
TGTGCCAGCAGTTTGACAGACTATGGCTACACCTTC
>.|TRBV7-9|TRBJ2-7|once
CASSPDIYEQYF
TGTGCCAGCAGCCCTGACATCTACGAGCAGTACTTC
>TRBD2|TRBV3-1/TRBV3-2|TRBJ2-4|.
CASSQDTSGGLIAKNIQYF
TGTGCCAGCAGCCAAGATACTAGCGGGGGGTTAATAGCCAAAAACATTCAGTACTTC
>.|TRBV4-2|TRBJ2-3|.
CASSSFMGSQATQYF
TGTGCCAGCAGCTCTTTTATGGGCTCGCAAGCTACGCAGTATTTT
>.|TRBV7-5|TRBJ2-3|.
CARSLTGSTDTQYF
TGTGCCAGAAGCCTTACAGGGAGCACAGATACGCAGTATTTT
>.|TRBV4-3|TRBJ2-7|.
CASSQVRGGYEQYF
TGCGCCAGCAGCCAAGTACGAGGGGGCTACGAGCAGTACTTC
>.|TRBV11-2|TRBJ2-7|.
CASSFVRLVHEQYF
TGTGCCAGCAGCTTTGTTCGTCTAGTCCACGAGCAGTACTTC
>.|TRBV5-4|TRBJ1-6|.
CASSVQVNSPLHF
TGTGCCAGCAGCGTCCAGGTTAATTCACCCCTCCACTTT
>.|TRBV14|TRBJ1-2|.
CASSRDQGRNGYTF
TGTGCCAGCAGCCGCGACCAGGGCAGGAATGGCTACACCTTC
>TRBD1|TRBV2|TRBJ1-2|once
CASSLGQGQGYTF
TGTGCCAGCAGTTTAGGACAGGGGCAGGGCTACACCTTC
>.|TRBV9|TRBJ1-1|.
CASSIDRGNTEAFF
TGTGCCAGCAGCATCGACAGAGGGAACACTGAAGCTTTCTTT
>TRBD1|TRBV18|TRBJ1-6|.
CASSPEDRGRSPLHF
TGTGCCAGCTCACCAGAGGACAGGGGACGATCACCCCTCCACTTT
>.|TRBV4-1|TRBJ2-7|.
CASSQVRGSHEQYF
TGCGCCAGCAGCCAAGTTAGGGGCTCACACGAGCAGTACTTC
>TRBD2|TRBV4-3|TRBJ2-3|.
CASSHIPGLVTDTQYF
TGCGCCAGCAGCCACATTCCGGGACTAGTCACAGATACGCAGTATTTT
>TRBD1|TRBV7-2|TRBJ1-2|.
CASSSRRDRFSYGYTF
TGTGCCAGCAGCTCGCGCCGGGACAGGTTCTCCTATGGCTACACCTTC
>TRBD1|TRBV6-1|TRBJ1-5|.
CASSEALGGRNQPQHF
TGTGCCAGCAGTGAAGCGTTAGGGGGCCGGAATCAGCCCCAGCATTTT
>.|TRBV2|TRBJ1-2|.
CAIQGANYGYTF
TGTGCCATCCAGGGCGCTAACTATGGCTACACCTTC
>TRBD1|TRBV9|TRBJ2-7|.
CASSASTGWTYEQYF
TGTGCCAGCAGCGCCTCGACAGGGTGGACCTACGAGCAGTACTTC
>TRBD1|TRBV18|TRBJ2-1|.
CASSSGQDNEQFF
TGTGCCAGCTCCTCTGGACAGGACAATGAGCAGTTCTTC
>.|TRBV2|TRBJ1-6|.
CASSEAAGRRDARNSPLHF
TGTGCCAGCAGTGAAGCGGCGGGGCGCAGGGACGCACGAAATTCACCCCTCCACTTT
>TRBD1|TRBV7-9|TRBJ1-4|once
CASSPSGQSNEKLFF
TGTGCCAGCAGCCCCTCGGGACAGAGTAATGAAAAACTGTTTTTT
>.|TRBV5-6|TRBJ1-1|.
CASSLGRGIAEAFF
TGTGCCAGCAGCTTGGGGAGAGGGATCGCTGAAGCTTTCTTT